This T cell receptor beta chain was sequenced for a study of neoadjuvant nivolumab and ipilimumab in lung cancer. Study-wide results and limits: Compared with tumor-adjacent uninvolved lung, resected tumors showed greater richness and clonality. TCR sequencing covered a small number of samples. Resected-tumor TCR richness correlated positively with pretherapy blood richness. Only two of four nivolumab-treated tumors gained richness and clonality by surgery.

Clones were sequenced by immunoSEQ multiplex PCR, and TCRdb holds only the in-frame ones, with some missing. The table lists about 20,000 clones, more than 75% of them singletons, with approximately 2% in the top ten. V was pared by 5 bases and J by 9 bases, with 7 bases of the junction left unmatched. Germline-derived CDR1 and CDR2 are SGHVS and FQNEAQ. The CDR3 covers 15 residues. This clone occurred once. Its antigen is currently unknown. This sequence was found in an adult with non-small cell lung cancer. The chain joins TRBV7-8 to TRBJ2-1; 13 bases align to TRBD2. The sequencing here drew on peripheral blood, taken before neoadjuvant nivolumab, alone or with ipilimumab. CDR3 DNA sequence: TGTGCCAGCAGCGAACCCGGGACTAGCGGGACTGAGCAGTTCTTC. This translates into CASSEPGTSGTEQFF.